A single sample is the source of the 24 T cell receptor beta chains below, sequenced in a study of blood T cell repertoires in COVID-19. Only in-frame clones appear in the TCRdb table, and some are missing; sequencing was by immunoSEQ multiplex PCR. The data show around 140,000 clones, with approximately 89% seen just once and roughly 1.5% held by the top ten. Sequencing used peripheral blood. These TCRs come from a woman between 50 and 59 years old with acute or convalescent COVID-19.

About this clone itself: Within the sample, other DNA sequences also encode this same CDR3. J is TRBJ1-1 and V is TRBV6-5; 8 positions agree with TRBD1. Per germline, CDR1 MNHEY and CDR2 SVGAGI. Losses at the gene ends were 4 bases for V and 1 base for J; bases not matched to a gene: 2. This CDR3 spans 14 amino acids. CDR3 DNA: TGTGCCAGCAGTTTGGGACAGGCGAACACTGAAGCTTTCTTT. Its protein product is CASSLGQANTEAFF.

The chain is built from TRBV5-6 and TRBJ1-1; maybe TRBD1 (5 bases). The CDR3 sequence is 13 residues long. V lost 4 bases and J 1 base, leaving 8 bases between the germline ends. Looked up from germline, CDR1 is SGHDT and CDR2 is YYEEEE. In nucleotides, the CDR3 is TGTGCCAGCAGCCCTGGACAGAACACTGAAGCTTTCTTT. Residues: CASSPGQNTEAFF.

The chain recombines TRBV3-1 (or the pseudogene TRBV3-2) with TRBJ1-2; D may be TRBD1 (6 bases). Deletions cut 2 bases from V and 6 bases from J, with 16 bases between. This CDR3 has 15 amino acids. Germline V gene lookup returns CDR1 LGHDT and CDR2 YNNKEL (reference sequence). The CDR3 spells CASSQPQQGRNGYTF. For the CDR3, the DNA is TGTGCCAGCAGCCAACCACAACAGGGACGAAATGGCTACACCTTC.

The chain carries TRBV9 and TRBJ2-3, with 7 bases that match TRBD1. J was trimmed by 8 bases and V by 4 bases; bases with no gene match: 4. Germline CDR1 reads SGDLS; CDR2 reads YYNGEE. This CDR3 is 12 amino acids long. CDR3 DNA sequence: TGTGCCAGCAGCACCCGGGACAGTACGCAGTATTTT. Residues: CASSTRDSTQYF.

This chain connects TRBV7-9 to TRBJ1-1; TRBD1 is a possible D gene (6 bases). V dropped 2 bases and J dropped 4 bases, with 11 bases sitting between them. Germline lookup yields CDR1 SEHNR and CDR2 FQNEAQ (reference sequence). CDR3 size: 14 residues. Here the CDR3 reads CASSLNRVGTEAFF. As DNA, the CDR3 is TGTGCCAGCAGCTTAAACAGGGTAGGCACTGAAGCTTTCTTT.

This sequence joins TRBV2 and TRBJ1-1; D gene uncertain. The CDR3 length is 13 residues. The germline V gene has CDR1 SNHLY and CDR2 FYNNEI. Trimming took off 4 bases at V and 5 bases at J, with 11 bases between the two ends. CDR3 in amino acids: CASSASPVTEAFF. In DNA form, the CDR3 reads TGTGCCAGCAGTGCTTCGCCAGTGACTGAAGCTTTCTTT.

The V call is TRBV6-5, the J call TRBJ2-2; tentatively, D is TRBD2 (6 bases). Trimming removed 4 bases at V and 6 bases at J, with 15 bases between. This CDR3 contains 15 residues. CDR1 and CDR2 from the germline V gene are MNHEY and SVGAGI. CDR3 nucleotide sequence: TGTGCCAGCAGTTCCAGGACTTGGAGGGCCGGGGAGCTGTTTTTT. This sequence encodes CASSSRTWRAGELFF.

The chain has TRBV7-2 and TRBJ1-2, with D perhaps TRBD1 (6 bases). Germline V gene sequence: CDR1 SGHTA, CDR2 FQGNSA. V lost 5 bases to trimming and J lost 4 bases, with 11 bases between them. This CDR3 comprises 13 residues. This CDR3 reads CASSTDRIYGYTF. The CDR3 DNA reads as TGTGCCAGCAGCACCGACAGGATCTATGGCTACACCTTC.

The chain links TRBV12-3 or TRBV12-4 to TRBJ1-2; D not resolved. Trimming took off 1 base at V and 8 bases at J, with 11 bases between the two ends. The CDR3 spans 13 residues. In nucleotides, the CDR3 is TGTGCCAGCAGTTTAGGAGCCGGGAAAGGCTACACCTTC. The encoded protein is CASSLGAGKGYTF.

This sequence joins TRBV5-1 and TRBJ2-3; no clear D gene. V dropped 4 bases and J dropped 4 bases, with 10 bases sitting between them. Per the germline V gene, CDR1 is SGHRS and CDR2 is YFSETQ. This CDR3 spans 13 amino acids. This chain's CDR3 is CASSTRIPDTQYF. DNA for the CDR3: TGCGCCAGCAGCACACGAATTCCAGATACGCAGTATTTT. Full variable domain (rest looked up from reference TRBV5-1 and TRBJ2-3): KAGVTQTPRYLIKTRGQQVTLSCSPISGHRSVSWYQQTPGQGLQFLFEYFSETQRNKGNFPGRFSGRQFSNSRSEMNVSTLELGDSALYLCASSTRIPDTQYFGPGTRLTVL.

This rearrangement joins TRBV6-5 to TRBJ2-7; TRBD1 aligns across 8 bases. The germline CDR1 and CDR2 sequences are MNHEY and SVGAGI. The CDR3 spans 16 residues. V trimming: 0 bases; J trimming: 1 base; junction bases outside the gene matches: 5. CDR3 sequence: CASSYSGTGASYEQYF. The CDR3 DNA sequence: TGTGCCAGCAGTTACTCAGGGACAGGTGCGTCCTACGAGCAGTACTTC.

This chain joins TRBV2 and TRBJ2-1; no clear D. This CDR3 spans 15 amino acids. The germline gives CDR1 SNHLY, CDR2 FYNNEI. V shed 6 bases and J shed 5 bases, with 17 bases lying between them. This CDR3 reads CASRAVIFDNNEQFF. The CDR3 DNA reads as TGTGCCAGCAGAGCAGTAATTTTTGACAACAATGAGCAGTTCTTC. Based on the CDR3 plus reference TRBV2 and TRBJ2-1, the full variable domain is EPEVTQTPSHQVTQMGQEVILRCVPISNHLYFYWYRQILGQKVEFLVSFYNNEISEKSEIFDDQFSVERPDGSNFTLKIRSTKLEDSAMYFCASRAVIFDNNEQFFGPGTRLTVL.

V is TRBV10-3 and J is TRBJ2-1; the match to TRBD1 covers 9 bases. V shed 6 bases, J shed 2 bases, and the junction held 2 bases outside the gene matches. The germline V gene encodes CDR1 ENHRY and CDR2 SYGVKD. This CDR3 is 14 amino acids long. In DNA, the CDR3 is TGTGCCATCAGGGACAGGGGCCCCTACAATGAGCAGTTCTTC. Protein sequence: CAIRDRGPYNEQFF.

The CDR3 region has the DNA TGTGCCAGCGGGAAGTGGGGGGCCTACGAGCAGTACTTC. The encoded protein is CASGKWGAYEQYF. The chain carries TRBV2 and TRBJ2-7, with D tentatively TRBD2 (6 bases). The CDR3 has 13 residues. From germline, CDR1 is SNHLY and CDR2 FYNNEI. Trimming shortened V by 8 bases and J by 2 bases, and 13 bases separated the two germline ends.

The chain has TRBV7-9 and TRBJ2-1, with TRBD2 identical over 7 bases. With V trimmed by 5 bases and J by 5 bases, 15 bases remained unmatched. The CDR3 totals 17 residues. From germline, CDR1 is SEHNR and CDR2 FQNEAQ (reference sequence). The CDR3 sequence is CASSRKPQGGVDNEQFF. For the CDR3, the DNA is TGTGCCAGCAGCCGGAAACCTCAGGGAGGGGTAGACAATGAGCAGTTCTTC.

This clone was seen only a few times. The chain is built from TRBV19 and TRBJ1-6, with TRBD1 as a possible D gene (6 bases). Germline CDR1 reads LNHDA; CDR2 reads SQIVND (reference sequence). Trimming removed 2 bases at V and 7 bases at J, with 15 bases between. The CDR3 contains 16 residues. The CDR3 DNA sequence: TGTGCCAGTAGTATAACAGCGGACAGCCCCAATTCACCCCTCCACTTT. Translated, it gives CASSITADSPNSPLHF. Full variable domain (rest looked up from reference TRBV19 and TRBJ1-6): DGGITQSPKYLFRKEGQNVTLSCEQNLNHDAMYWYRQDPGQGLRLIYYSQIVNDFQKGDIAEGYSVSREKKESFPLTVTSAQKNPTAFYLCASSITADSPNSPLHFGNGTRLTVT.

The gene calls are TRBV27 and TRBJ1-1; TRBD1 aligns across 8 bases. The V segment lost 6 bases and the J segment 1 base; nucleotides outside the gene matches: 4. This CDR3 is built from 14 residues. Germline CDR1 is MNHEY and CDR2 is SMNVEV (reference sequence). The CDR3 reads CASRYGQGNTEAFF. The CDR3 coding sequence is TGTGCCAGCAGATACGGACAGGGGAACACTGAAGCTTTCTTT.

The chain carries TRBV6-5 and TRBJ2-7; D possibly corresponds to TRBD1 (5 bases). The germline CDR1 and CDR2 sequences are MNHEY and SVGAGI. The ends were cut back, 0 bases at V and 1 base at J, with 7 bases in the middle. This CDR3 is 14 amino acids long. The CDR3, as DNA: TGTGCCAGCAGTTACTCGAAGGGGTCCTACGAGCAGTACTTC. Translating gives CASSYSKGSYEQYF.

The chain recombines TRBV4-1 with TRBJ1-2; D might be TRBD1 (5 bases). The CDR3 extends over 15 amino acids. Germline CDR1 MGHRA, CDR2 YSYEKL. Trimming pared 0 bases from V and 9 bases from J, leaving 17 bases between. DNA of the CDR3: TGCGCCAGCAGCCAAGAGGTCGTCCAGGGAAGTCGCTACACCTTC. Translating gives CASSQEVVQGSRYTF.

The J gene is TRBJ2-3, the V gene TRBV3-1 (or the pseudogene TRBV3-2), with 11 bases matching TRBD2. The junction had 6 bases not matched to a gene; V was cut back by 1 base and J by 3 bases. The CDR3 runs 17 residues. Germline V lookup: CDR1 LGHDT, CDR2 YNNKEL (reference sequence). CDR3 nucleotide sequence: TGTGCCAGCAGCCAAGGCGGCAGACTAGCGGGAACAGATACGCAGTATTTT. Its protein is CASSQGGRLAGTDTQYF.

This sequence joins TRBV7-2 and TRBJ2-7, with D tentatively TRBD1 (5 bases). The CDR3 is 14 amino acids. Trimming removed 0 bases from V and 2 bases from J, with 8 bases in between. Germline V gene lookup returns CDR1 SGHTA and CDR2 FQGNSA. CDR3: CASSLAPGTYEQYF. Here the CDR3 DNA reads TGTGCCAGCAGCTTAGCCCCAGGGACCTACGAGCAGTACTTC. The variable domain in full, with the rest retrieved from reference TRBV7-2 and TRBJ2-7, is GAGVSQSPSNKVTEKGKDVELRCDPISGHTALYWYRQSLGQGLEFLIYFQGNSAPDKSGLPSDRFSAERTGGSVSTLTIQRTQQEDSAVYLCASSLAPGTYEQYFGPGTRLTVT.

The chain combines TRBV5-1 with TRBJ2-5; D is undetermined. The V and J ends lost 3 bases and 4 bases respectively, with 10 bases between them. Germline lookup yields CDR1 SGHRS and CDR2 YFSETQ. CDR3 length: 13 amino acids. CDR3 amino acids: CASSSTLRETQYF. In DNA, the CDR3 is TGCGCCAGCAGCTCGACACTCAGAGAGACCCAGTACTTC.

The rearrangement links TRBV28 to TRBJ1-5; 8 bases map to TRBD1. Trimming at V came to 5 bases and at J to 9 bases, leaving 9 bases not matched to a gene. CDR1 and CDR2 from the germline V gene are MDHEN and SYDVKM. The CDR3 is made up of 14 amino acids. Here the CDR3 DNA reads TGTGCCAGCAGTACGACAGGGGTGATAGGGCCCCAGCATTTT. This codes for CASSTTGVIGPQHF.

The gene calls are TRBV5-1 and TRBJ2-3; 12 bases align to TRBD1. The CDR3 has 16 amino acids. Looked up from germline, CDR1 is SGHRS and CDR2 is YFSETQ. V lost 1 base to trimming and J lost 4 bases; unmatched junction nucleotides: 4. The CDR3 DNA sequence: TGCGCCAGCAGCTTGCCCGGGACAGGGGGCGCAGATACGCAGTATTTT. Residues: CASSLPGTGGADTQYF.